The T cell receptor beta chain described here comes from a study of HIV-infected patients and healthy controls. TCRdb recomputed calls from the 5' RACE reads with MiXCR, one row per CDR3 protein. The top ten hold under 6% of the sample, which has about 70,000 distinct CDR3 sequences, roughly 16% seen once. This clonotype was observed many times. Germline loops: CDR1 DFQATT, CDR2 SNEGSKA (reference sequence). V was trimmed by 1 base and J by 6 bases, leaving 13 bases between them. The CDR3 consists of 14 residues. The chain combines TRBV20-1 with TRBJ2-1; D gene uncertain. The specimen was CD4+ T cells from blood. The clonotype originates from a human donor in good health. CDR3 sequence reads: CSARVQQRLNEQFF. The CDR3 region has the DNA TGCAGTGCTAGAGTGCAGCAGAGACTCAATGAGCAGTTCTTC.